Listed here are 7 T cell receptor beta chains from one sample, sequenced in a study of blood T cell repertoires in COVID-19. TCRdb keeps only in-frame clones here, not all; method: immunoSEQ multiplex PCR. The sample holds 150,000 to 200,000 clones, approximately 88% seen once. Material for sequencing was PBMCs or T cells enriched from blood (not recorded which). All receptors derive from a man in his 70s who had been exposed to COVID-19.

Only one count was recorded for this clone. V usage is TRBV29-1 and J usage is TRBJ2-1; D might be TRBD1 (6 bases). The germline gives CDR1 SQVTM, CDR2 ANQGSEA. V was cut by 1 base and J by 6 bases, with 16 bases left in between. CDR3 size: 15 residues. CDR3 nucleotides: TGCAGCGTTGAAGGAAGACAACAGGGTTTCAATGAGCAGTTCTTC. This encodes CSVEGRQQGFNEQFF.

The rearrangement uses TRBV12-3 or TRBV12-4 and TRBJ2-7; 7 bases map to TRBD2. This CDR3 is 13 amino acids long. The junction had 8 bases not matched to a gene; V was cut back by 7 bases and J by 5 bases. CDR3 region: CASTSGAGDEQYF. In DNA form, the CDR3 reads TGTGCCAGCACCTCTGGGGCGGGAGACGAGCAGTACTTC.

This clone was seen a few times. The rearrangement uses TRBV6-1 and TRBJ2-2; D is perhaps TRBD1 (6 bases). This CDR3 spans 18 amino acids. Trimming took 0 bases from V and 2 from J, leaving 16 bases between them. Germline lookup yields CDR1 MNHNS and CDR2 SASEGT. The CDR3 bases are TGTGCCAGCAGTGAAGCTCACAGGGCGACAACCAACACCGGGGAGCTGTTTTTT. Protein: CASSEAHRATTNTGELFF.

V usage is TRBV4-3 and J usage is TRBJ1-2; D is perhaps TRBD1 (5 bases). Germline assignment: CDR1 LGHNA and CDR2 YSLEER. Trimming pared 4 bases from V and 4 bases from J, leaving 16 bases between. The CDR3 covers 15 residues. CDR3 in amino acids: CASSPTPGVGYGYTF. In DNA form, the CDR3 reads TGCGCCAGCAGCCCCACCCCGGGGGTCGGCTATGGCTACACCTTC.

The chain uses TRBV5-1 and TRBJ1-2, with D possibly matching TRBD1 (6 bases). The CDR3 is 12 residues long. V shed 8 bases and J shed 5 bases, with 13 bases lying between them. Germline CDR1 reads SGHRS; CDR2 reads YFSETQ. The CDR3 coding sequence is TGCGCCAGTAAGACAGGCGGGTATGGCTACACCTTC. Translation: CASKTGGYGYTF.

This chain connects TRBV9 to TRBJ1-2; D might be TRBD1 (5 bases). V was clipped by 4 bases and J by 8 bases, with 21 bases between them. This CDR3 is 15 amino acids long. The germline V gene has CDR1 SGDLS and CDR2 YYNGEE. The CDR3 DNA sequence: TGTGCCAGCAGCCTCATGGACACTCCCCTTAACGGCTACACCTTC. The encoded protein is CASSLMDTPLNGYTF.

Here the CDR3 reads CASSIQGSGGYTF. Here the CDR3 DNA reads TGTGCCAGTAGTATACAGGGGTCCGGAGGCTACACCTTC. This chain links TRBV19 with TRBJ1-2; D is possibly TRBD1 (6 bases). Germline CDR1 LNHDA, CDR2 SQIVND (reference sequence). V dropped 2 bases and J dropped 8 bases, with 12 bases sitting between them. The CDR3 contains 13 residues.